This paragraph reports one T cell receptor beta chain. Its antigen is currently unknown. The CDR3 has 16 residues. Between the trimmed V and J ends, which lost 2 bases and 0 bases, there was a span of 12 bases. Germline CDR1 SGHDT, CDR2 YYEEEE. In the study's own analysis: Junction-only immunoSEQ data arrived without quality scores, meaning filtering differed. Using immunoSEQ multiplex PCR, the repertoire was profiled, and TCRdb retains in-frame clones only, with some absent. V, J and clone size reflect that table, while D and trimming were determined from the DNA. In the table there are almost 750,000 clones, just under 75% of which are singletons. The entry originates in a study of shared clonotypes between healthy human individuals. General study findings and limits: It was anticipated that sequencing depth would influence how many clonotypes donors shared. The donor pool, a small one, limited the genetic and exposure-history diversity represented.

The material sequenced was memory CD4+ T cells sorted from blood. Subset given: CD45RA-negative fraction. The V and J genes are TRBV5-6 and TRBJ1-5; D unresolved. The sequence derives from a woman in her twenties or thirties in good health. CDR3 residues: CASSFYINFSNQPQHF. The CDR3 DNA follows: TGTGCCAGCAGCTTTTACATAAACTTTAGCAATCAGCCCCAGCATTTT.